This is a list of T cell receptor beta chains from one sample in a study of CD8 T cells in Susac syndrome. TCRdb independently ran MiXCR on the immunoSEQ multiplex PCR reads; one entry per CDR3 protein. Of 200,000 or so distinct CDR3 sequences listed, about 96% are singletons. The sequencing sample was made of CD4+ T cells from PBMCs. The receptor set was obtained from a human donor with multiple sclerosis. CDR3s include the opening cysteine and the closing phenylalanine or tryptophan. Some rows mark clone size as missing; the rest say once, few, many or name a class of expanded clone.

V gene	clone size	J gene	CDR3 protein
TRBV2	.	TRBJ2-7	CASGPEVYEQYF
TRBV10-3	.	TRBJ2-5	CAISDDRSQETQYF
TRBV2	.	TRBJ2-1	CASSEPYNEQFF
TRBV6-4	.	TRBJ1-1	CASSEPLRGHTEAFF
TRBV27	.	TRBJ1-1	CASSFYGGEIAEAFF
TRBV24-1	.	TRBJ2-4	CATSDTSGSSDIQYF
TRBV9	few	TRBJ2-5	CASSSGLEETQYF
TRBV5-1	.	TRBJ2-5	CASSYDGGPETQYF
TRBV20-1	.	TRBJ1-2	CSARAGGYGYTF
TRBV9	.	TRBJ2-3	CASSPHGERTDTQYF
TRBV20-1	.	TRBJ2-5	CSASDASGPQETQYF
TRBV29-1	.	TRBJ1-5	CSVQGGRNQPQHF
TRBV10-3	.	TRBJ2-6	CAISAQGPGANVLTF
TRBV24-1	once	TRBJ2-1	CATSAGDRGLDEQFF
TRBV10-3	.	TRBJ2-1	CAISAGTGVGNEQFF
TRBV11-2	.	TRBJ2-5	CASSGTVQETQYF
TRBV7-9	.	TRBJ2-3	CASSSDPLTDTQYF
TRBV30	.	TRBJ2-5	CAWSVGYRGLETQYF
TRBV27	.	TRBJ1-4	CASGTGTGEKLFF
TRBV11-3	.	TRBJ1-1	CASSLRQGNTEAFF